The 21 T cell receptor beta chains listed next were all sequenced from one sample in a study of blood T cell repertoires in COVID-19. Data came from immunoSEQ multiplex PCR; TCRdb stores just in-frame clones and leaves some out. The sample records 60,000 to 85,000 clones, around 84% being singletons. The material sequenced was peripheral blood. The receptor set was obtained from a man aged 60 to 69 with COVID-19, enrolled during active disease.

The rearrangement joins TRBV11-2 to TRBJ2-1; D is ambiguous. The CDR3 has 12 amino acids. Between the trimmed V and J ends, which lost 8 bases and 5 bases, there was a span of 10 bases. Looked up from germline, CDR1 is SGHAT and CDR2 is FQNNGV. The CDR3 loop is CASGLQNNEQFF. The CDR3 DNA is TGTGCCAGCGGGCTACAGAACAATGAGCAGTTCTTC.

The rearrangement uses TRBV6-5 and TRBJ2-7; 7 nucleotides agree with TRBD2. J gave up 3 bases and V 4 bases, and 9 bases lay outside the gene matches. CDR3 length: 15 residues. The germline gives CDR1 MNHEY, CDR2 SVGAGI. The CDR3 protein is CASSFLADTLYEQYF. CDR3 sequence (DNA): TGTGCCAGCAGTTTTCTAGCGGACACTCTCTACGAGCAGTACTTC.

This rearrangement joins TRBV3-1 (or the pseudogene TRBV3-2) to TRBJ1-2; weak D call: TRBD1 (6 bases). This CDR3 has 14 amino acids. Trimming removed 0 bases at V and 3 bases at J, with 8 bases between. CDR1 and CDR2 (germline): LGHDT, YNNKEL (reference sequence). CDR3 in amino acids: CASSQDNRDYGYTF. Here the CDR3 DNA reads TGTGCCAGCAGCCAAGATAACAGGGACTATGGCTACACCTTC.

The rearrangement links TRBV30 to TRBJ2-3; D unresolved. CDR3 size: 12 residues. V lost 4 bases and J lost 1, with 6 bases in between. Germline loops: CDR1 GTSNPN, CDR2 SVGIG (reference sequence). CDR3 sequence (DNA): TGTGCCTGGAATCTCGGCACAGATACGCAGTATTTT. This translates into CAWNLGTDTQYF.

V gene TRBV2 combines with J gene TRBJ1-6, with D hard to call. The CDR3 has 13 residues. V was clipped by 6 bases and J by 1 base, with 4 bases between them. Germline CDR1 is SNHLY and CDR2 is FYNNEI. CDR3 coding DNA: TGTGCCAGCAGGGCTTCCTATAATTCACCCCTCCACTTT. Protein product: CASRASYNSPLHF.

The gene calls are TRBV20-1 and TRBJ2-3; TRBD2 agrees at 9 bases. The V gene's germline CDR1 is DFQATT and CDR2 SNEGSKA (reference sequence). J was trimmed by 1 base and V by 3 bases; bases with no gene match: 17. There are 19 residues in the CDR3. DNA for the CDR3: TGCAGTGCTAGTTTTGGCACGGCGGGGGGGACATTAGGCACAGATACGCAGTATTTT. The encoded protein is CSASFGTAGGTLGTDTQYF.

In nucleotides, the CDR3 is TGTGCCAGCAGTGAGGGGGCGAGCAATCAGCCCCAGCATTTT. Encoded protein: CASSEGASNQPQHF. The chain recombines TRBV2 with TRBJ1-5, with D possibly matching TRBD1 (6 bases). The CDR3 extends over 14 amino acids. Germline lookup yields CDR1 SNHLY and CDR2 FYNNEI. V was pared by 3 bases and J by 1 base, with 7 bases between.

This chain connects TRBV7-9 to TRBJ1-1, with 8 bases aligning to TRBD1. The germline CDR1 and CDR2 sequences are SEHNR and FQNEAQ (reference sequence). The trim removed 3 bases at V and 4 bases at J, leaving 7 bases unmatched. CDR3 size: 15 residues. CDR3 in amino acids: CASSFGDDRGTEAFF. For the CDR3, the DNA is TGTGCCAGCAGCTTCGGCGATGACAGGGGCACTGAAGCTTTCTTT.

The chain recombines TRBV20-1 with TRBJ2-1; the match to TRBD2 covers 13 bases. The CDR3 runs to 16 residues. V lost 5 bases and J lost 7; bases outside the gene matches: 11. Germline CDR1 is DFQATT and CDR2 is SNEGSKA (reference sequence). In DNA, the CDR3 is TGCAGTGCTCGTGGACTAGCGGGAGTAGAATCGAATGAGCAGTTCTTC. Its protein product is CSARGLAGVESNEQFF.

The chain employs TRBV2 and TRBJ2-7, with 8 bases aligning to TRBD2. The CDR3 runs to 16 residues. V trimming: 5 bases; J trimming: 4 bases; junction bases outside the gene matches: 13. Looked up from germline, CDR1 is SNHLY and CDR2 is FYNNEI. This CDR3 reads CASSTPPGLVVYEQYF. In nucleotides, the CDR3 is TGTGCCAGCAGTACTCCCCCGGGACTAGTGGTATACGAGCAGTACTTC.

This clone appeared a single time. CDR3 bases: TGTGCCAGCTCACCTGGGACAGGGATTAGCAATCAGCCCCAGCATTTT. Protein sequence: CASSPGTGISNQPQHF. The chain joins TRBV18 to TRBJ1-5; TRBD1 matches 9 bases. Per germline, CDR1 KGHSH and CDR2 LQKENI. V gave up 3 bases and J gave up 0 bases; unmatched junction bases: 3. The CDR3 has 16 amino acids. The variable domain in full, completed from reference TRBV18 and TRBJ1-5, reads NAGVMQNPRHLVRRRGQEARLRCSPMKGHSHVYWYRQLPEEGLKFMVYLQKENIIDESGMPKERFSAEFPKEGPSILRIQQVVRGDSAAYFCASSPGTGISNQPQHFGDGTRLSIL.

The rearrangement joins TRBV5-1 to TRBJ1-2, with 7 bases fitting TRBD1. CDR3 length: 12 amino acids. Germline V gives CDR1 SGHRS, CDR2 YFSETQ. Germline trimming cut 5 bases from V and 6 bases from J; bases unmatched to any gene: 4. CDR3 sequence reads: CASRETGDGYTF. In DNA, the CDR3 is TGCGCCAGCAGGGAAACAGGGGATGGCTACACCTTC. The full variable domain, its missing parts supplied by reference TRBV5-1 and TRBJ1-2, is KAGVTQTPRYLIKTRGQQVTLSCSPISGHRSVSWYQQTPGQGLQFLFEYFSETQRNKGNFPGRFSGRQFSNSRSEMNVSTLELGDSALYLCASRETGDGYTFGSGTRLTVV.

This clone has only one observation. CDR3 amino acids: CASSEATGGQPQHF. DNA of the CDR3: TGTGCCAGCAGTGAAGCTACAGGGGGGCAGCCCCAGCATTTT. The V gene is TRBV2, the J gene TRBJ1-5, with TRBD1 matching 8 bases. J was trimmed by 7 bases and V by 0 bases; bases with no gene match: 2. The CDR3 sequence is 14 residues long. Germline V gene sequence: CDR1 SNHLY, CDR2 FYNNEI.

The V gene is TRBV19, the J gene TRBJ1-5; 7 positions agree with TRBD1. The germline CDR1 and CDR2 sequences are LNHDA and SQIVND (reference sequence). Trimming took 3 bases from V and 3 from J; bases not matched to a gene: 11. CDR3 length: 17 residues. CDR3 nucleotide sequence: TGTGCCAGTAGTATGAGAACGGGCAGGGGGTACAATCAGCCCCAGCATTTT. Amino acids: CASSMRTGRGYNQPQHF.

This chain uses TRBV19 with TRBJ1-5; possible D gene TRBD1, 5 bases. Trimming removed 8 bases from V and 7 bases from J, with 15 bases in between. The CDR3 is 13 amino acids. Germline V gene data show CDR1 as LNHDA and CDR2 as SQIVND (reference sequence). The CDR3 coding sequence is TGTGCCAGTGGACACCCGCTTAGGCAGCCCCAGCATTTT. This encodes CASGHPLRQPQHF. Full variable domain (rest looked up from reference TRBV19 and TRBJ1-5): DGGITQSPKYLFRKEGQNVTLSCEQNLNHDAMYWYRQDPGQGLRLIYYSQIVNDFQKGDIAEGYSVSREKKESFPLTVTSAQKNPTAFYLCASGHPLRQPQHFGDGTRLSIL.

This chain's CDR3 is CASSLGTDNSPLHF. For the CDR3, the DNA is TGTGCCAGCAGCCTTGGGACAGATAATTCACCCCTCCACTTT. This chain connects TRBV3-1 (or the pseudogene TRBV3-2) to TRBJ1-6; TRBD1 agrees at 7 bases. V trimming: 4 bases; J trimming: 5 bases; junction bases outside the gene matches: 2. Looked up from germline, CDR1 is LGHDT and CDR2 is YNNKEL (reference sequence). The CDR3 extends over 14 amino acids.

The gene calls are TRBV16 and TRBJ2-5; weak D call: TRBD1 (6 bases). Trimming stripped 0 bases from V and 5 bases from J, with 16 bases between. This CDR3 has 16 residues. Per the germline V gene, CDR1 is KGHSY and CDR2 is FQNENV. CDR3 residues: CASSQSNGGPRETQYF. The CDR3 bases are TGTGCCAGCAGCCAATCAAATGGGGGCCCTCGGGAGACCCAGTACTTC.

The chain recombines TRBV14 with TRBJ1-4, with TRBD1 matching 8 bases. With 4 bases clipped from V and 8 bases from J, the junction kept 6 bases outside the gene matches. Germline V gene lookup returns CDR1 SGHDN and CDR2 FVKESK. The CDR3 spans 14 residues. CDR3 nucleotides: TGTGCCAGCAGCCGGAATAGACAGGGGGAAAAACTGTTTTTT. Its translation: CASSRNRQGEKLFF.

This clone was detected only a few times. Other DNA variants within this sample encode the same CDR3. This chain joins TRBV18 and TRBJ2-7; D is ambiguous. Germline V gene sequence: CDR1 KGHSH, CDR2 LQKENI. CDR3 length: 12 amino acids. Trimming removed 6 bases at V and 0 bases at J, with 6 bases between. This CDR3 reads CASSLSSYEQYF. The DNA for the CDR3 is TGTGCCAGCTCCCTTAGCTCCTACGAGCAGTACTTC.

This chain connects TRBV2 to TRBJ1-6, with 7 bases that match TRBD1. V lost 6 bases, J lost 9 bases, and 8 bases stayed unmatched. CDR1 and CDR2 (germline): SNHLY, FYNNEI. This CDR3 spans 14 amino acids. CDR3: CASRRRQGSSPLHF. The CDR3 bases are TGTGCCAGCAGGCGGAGACAGGGCAGTTCACCCCTCCACTTT.

This clone was observed a single time. The CDR3 region has the DNA TGTGCCAGCAGTGAACAGGGATATGAGCAGTTCTTC. Translated, it gives CASSEQGYEQFF. The rearrangement uses TRBV6-1 and TRBJ2-1; weak D call: TRBD1 (5 bases). Between the trimmed V and J ends, which lost 2 bases and 8 bases, there was a span of 7 bases. This CDR3 region has 12 residues. From germline, CDR1 is MNHNS and CDR2 SASEGT.